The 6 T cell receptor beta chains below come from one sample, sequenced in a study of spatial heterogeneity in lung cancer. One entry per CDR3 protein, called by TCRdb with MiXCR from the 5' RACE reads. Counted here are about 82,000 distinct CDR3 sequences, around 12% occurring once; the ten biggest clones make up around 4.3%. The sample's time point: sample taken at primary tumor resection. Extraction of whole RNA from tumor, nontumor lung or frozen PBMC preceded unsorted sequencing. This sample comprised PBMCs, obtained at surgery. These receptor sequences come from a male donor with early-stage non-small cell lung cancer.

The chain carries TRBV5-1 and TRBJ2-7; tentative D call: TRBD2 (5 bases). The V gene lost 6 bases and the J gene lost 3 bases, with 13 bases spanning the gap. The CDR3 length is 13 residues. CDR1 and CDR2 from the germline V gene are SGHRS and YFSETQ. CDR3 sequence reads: CASTEDGNYEQYF. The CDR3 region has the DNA TGCGCCAGCACGGAGGACGGCAACTACGAGCAGTACTTC.

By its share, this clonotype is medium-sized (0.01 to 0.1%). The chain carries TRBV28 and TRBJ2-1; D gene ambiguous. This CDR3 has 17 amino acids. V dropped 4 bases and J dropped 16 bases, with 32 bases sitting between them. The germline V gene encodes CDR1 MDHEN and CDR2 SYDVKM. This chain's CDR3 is CASSYVQSSVMPYVDFF. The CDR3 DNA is TGTGCCAGCAGTTACGTTCAATCCTCAGTTATGCCCTACGTTGATTTCTTC.

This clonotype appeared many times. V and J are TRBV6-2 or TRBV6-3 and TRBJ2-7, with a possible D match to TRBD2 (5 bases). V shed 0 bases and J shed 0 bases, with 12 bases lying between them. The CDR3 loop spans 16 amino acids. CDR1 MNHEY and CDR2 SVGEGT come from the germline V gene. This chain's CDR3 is CASSYSRTQSSYEQYF. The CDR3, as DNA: TGTGCCAGCAGTTACTCGAGGACTCAGAGCTCCTACGAGCAGTACTTC.

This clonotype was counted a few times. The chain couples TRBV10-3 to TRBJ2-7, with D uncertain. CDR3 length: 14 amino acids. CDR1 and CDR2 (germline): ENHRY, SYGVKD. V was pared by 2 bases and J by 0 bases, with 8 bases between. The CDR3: CAISEVTRSYEQYF. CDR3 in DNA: TGTGCCATCAGTGAGGTTACCCGCTCCTACGAGCAGTACTTC.

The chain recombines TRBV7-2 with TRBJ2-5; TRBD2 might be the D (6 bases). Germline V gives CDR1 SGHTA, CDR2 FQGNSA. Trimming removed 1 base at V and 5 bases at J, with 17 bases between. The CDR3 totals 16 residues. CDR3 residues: CASSLVGGASRETQYF. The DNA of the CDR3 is TGTGCCAGCAGCTTAGTGGGCGGGGCTAGCAGGGAGACCCAGTACTTC.

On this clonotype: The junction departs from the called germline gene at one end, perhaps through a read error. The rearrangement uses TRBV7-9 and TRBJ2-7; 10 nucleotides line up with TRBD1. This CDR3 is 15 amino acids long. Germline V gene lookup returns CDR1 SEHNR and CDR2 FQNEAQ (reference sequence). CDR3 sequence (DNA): TGTGCCAGCAGTTCCGGGACAGGGGCTCTCTACGTGCAGTACTTC. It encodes CASSSGTGALYVQYF.